These T cell receptor beta chains were read from a single sample in a study of blood T cell repertoires in COVID-19. Method: immunoSEQ multiplex PCR; TCRdb's copy keeps in-frame clones and lacks some. This sample has approximately 210,000 clones, with 70% to 90% found just once. Specimen: peripheral blood. The source of these receptors is a woman between 45 and 65 years old with active or convalescent COVID-19. The CDR3 runs from the conserved cysteine through the conserved F or W. A D gene is named only where the DNA matches it firmly. Clone size appears in some rows only: once, few, many, or a class for an expanded clone.

cdr3_aa,cdr3_nt,d_call,v_call,j_call,clone_size
CASSLIQGARGNTIYF,TGCGCCAGCAGCCTGATACAGGGGGCGAGAGGAAACACCATATATTTT,TRBD1,TRBV5-1,TRBJ1-3,-
CASSAAGRQMNTEAFF,TGTGCCAGCAGCGCGGCCGGGAGGCAGATGAACACTGAAGCTTTCTTT,-,TRBV5-4,TRBJ1-1,-
CASSQEGGLDTQYF,TGCGCCAGCAGCCAAGAAGGAGGGTTAGATACGCAGTATTTT,-,TRBV4-1,TRBJ2-3,once
CAISDLGGKTYEQYF,TGTGCCATCAGCGACCTAGGGGGAAAAACGTACGAGCAGTACTTC,-,TRBV10-3,TRBJ2-7,-
CSVSGFGNEQFF,TGCAGCGTGTCCGGGTTCGGGAATGAGCAGTTCTTC,-,TRBV29-1,TRBJ2-1,-
CASSTTGELFF,TGTGCCAGCAGCACAACCGGGGAGCTGTTTTTT,-,TRBV3-1/TRBV3-2,TRBJ2-2,once
CASSPTWLNTEAFF,TGTGCCAGCAGTCCGACATGGTTGAACACTGAAGCTTTCTTT,-,TRBV27,TRBJ1-1,many
CSALTLTGQGSSKLFF,TGCAGCGCATTAACCCTAACGGGACAGGGGTCTTCAAAACTGTTTTTT,TRBD1,TRBV29-1,TRBJ1-4,-
CASTTPGQGNTEAFF,TGTGCCAGCACCACTCCGGGACAGGGGAACACTGAAGCTTTCTTT,TRBD1,TRBV5-6,TRBJ1-1,-
CASSVVEGARGNTIYF,TGTGCCAGCAGCGTAGTGGAGGGGGCGCGGGGAAACACCATATATTTT,TRBD1,TRBV9,TRBJ1-3,-
CASSDPYTSGGFGEQFF,TGTGCCAGCAGCGACCCTTATACTAGCGGTGGATTTGGTGAGCAGTTCTTC,TRBD2,TRBV7-2,TRBJ2-1,-